This T cell receptor (beta chain) was identified during a study of blood T cell repertoires in COVID-19 (TCRdb year 2020). As for the study more broadly: Samples from collaborators originated in the United States, Italy and Spain and spanned both the acute and convalescent phases of COVID-19. The material from the prospective study consisted of cDNA or gDNA derived from T cells, B-cell-depleted T cells, or PBMCs. Samples came from the ongoing ImmuneRACE study (first 160 participants) plus 1,254 subjects from 6 global collaborators. The repertoires were released in a freely available public database intended as a resource for research on the immune response to SARS-CoV-2. Deeply sampled blood TCRbeta repertoires from subjects exposed to, actively infected with, or recovered from COVID-19 were included in the dataset. A de-identified subject ID, COVID-19 status, age in years and sex were almost always included in the sample metadata. Where available, HLA class I and class II types were obtained from metadata supplied by the sample provider rather than from assay-based typing. What the work shows at the level of the full study, not this receptor alone: Clinical and demographic metadata were provided uncurated, with the amount varying by source and participant.

Comments on this clone: What this receptor recognizes is not known. Per-nucleotide qualities are absent, and no much larger clonotype sits a single base away. This same CDR3 is encoded by further DNA sequences in the sample.

Looking up the germline V gene yields CDR1 SGDLS and CDR2 YYNGEE. The CDR3 sequence holds 12 residues, the cysteine and phenylalanine included. The entry retains the CDR3 DNA only, 36 bases that are in frame from base 1. The germline ends are 3 bases apart after V is trimmed by 0 bases and J by 3 bases. TCRbeta CDR3 regions were amplified from genomic DNA using the immunoSEQ Assay, a bias-controlled multiplex PCR. The study's own analysis went as follows. The number of nucleated cells in each sample was estimated from the amplification of reference gene primers within the assay. To quantify the absolute abundance of each unique TCRbeta CDR3 rearrangement, sequence reads were collapsed and filtered. For each sample, productive Simpson clonality was calculated as the square root of Simpson's diversity index over productive rearrangements. TCRdb obtained this table from immuneACCESS and retained in-frame rearrangements with V and J assigned. These tables miss some clones; where compared with another copy, unresolved V genes account for less than half of the shortfall, and the remainder is unexplained. The V and J calls and clone size are taken from that table; D and trimming were inferred from the DNA. This sample lists over 200,000 clones; more than 65% were detected once. About 8% of the sample is in the top ten clones.

Each collaborating institution followed its own protocols to collect whole blood in K2EDTA tubes. For TCRbeta analysis, collaborators shipped samples as frozen whole blood, isolated PBMCs, or DNA extracted from either of those sample types. The chain joins TRBV9 to TRBJ2-5, with no D gene named confidently. This receptor was taken from an elderly woman with acute or convalescent COVID-19. Sequencing used peripheral blood. The CDR3 region reads CASSVAEETQYF. Read as DNA, the sequence is TGTGCCAGCAGCGTAGCCGAAGAGACCCAGTACTTC.